Listed here are 8 T cell receptor beta chains from one sample, sequenced in a study of cytomegalovirus exposure and HLA in healthy donors (dated 2017 in TCRdb). Library preparation used the immunoSEQ multiplex PCR assay. For the multiplex PCR, a mixture combining 60 forward primers for TCR Vbeta segments and 13 reverse primers for TCR Jbeta segments was used. TCRdb took over this immuneACCESS table, retaining in-frame rearrangements with V and J assigned. Such tables are incomplete; in checked studies, under half of the missing clones stem from an unresolved V gene, and the remainder is unexplained. The sample records 85,000 to 110,000 clones, more than 75% of which are singletons. About a tenth of the sample belongs to the ten largest clones. Sequencing input: PBMCs. All receptors derive from a woman younger than 30 in good health and CMV-seropositive.

This clone appeared once. This sequence joins TRBV12-5 and TRBJ1-2; 7 nucleotides agree with TRBD1. The CDR3 totals 13 residues. With V trimmed by 6 bases and J by 5 bases, 6 bases remained unmatched. From germline, CDR1 is LGHNT and CDR2 FRNRAP. The CDR3 sequence is CASGRDSDYGYTF. The CDR3 nucleotides read TGTGCTAGTGGGCGGGACAGCGATTATGGCTACACCTTC.

This sequence joins TRBV11-2 and TRBJ2-5; D is possibly TRBD2 (6 bases). Trimming shortened V by 4 bases and J by 3 bases, and 9 bases separated the two germline ends. CDR3 size: 13 residues. Germline loops: CDR1 SGHAT, CDR2 FQNNGV. This CDR3 is CASSSSGEETQYF. For the CDR3, the DNA is TGTGCCAGCAGCTCCTCGGGGGAAGAGACCCAGTACTTC.

The V gene is TRBV10-1, the J gene TRBJ1-5, with a tentative D call TRBD1 (5 bases). V lost 6 bases to trimming and J lost 6 bases, with 12 bases between them. The CDR3 is 13 residues long. Germline assignment: CDR1 WNHNN and CDR2 SYGVQD (reference sequence). CDR3 sequence: CASSLGTGQPQHF. In DNA form, the CDR3 reads TGCGCCAGCAGCCTGGGCACAGGTCAGCCCCAGCATTTT.

V usage is TRBV6-1 and J usage is TRBJ1-5; D is unclear. Germline-derived CDR1 and CDR2 are MNHNS and SASEGT. V lost 7 bases and J lost 2, with 9 bases in between. The CDR3 totals 13 residues. The DNA for the CDR3 is TGTGCCAGCACAAACGGAGGCAATCAGCCCCAGCATTTT. Protein sequence: CASTNGGNQPQHF.

Of note for this clone: Because it lacks the conserved phenylalanine or tryptophan at the end, this CDR3 is likely a read error. The CDR3 loop reads CASSKQSGTGGLGYTEAFL. The CDR3 bases are TGTGCCAGCAGCAAGCAATCAGGGACAGGGGGGTTAGGGTACACTGAAGCTTTCCTT. V usage is TRBV9 and J usage is TRBJ1-1, with TRBD1 identical over 11 bases. Germline V CDR1 and CDR2: SGDLS, YYNGEE. V shed 4 bases, J shed 3 bases, and the junction held 17 bases outside the gene matches. The CDR3 runs 19 residues.

The chain recombines TRBV6-1 with TRBJ2-7; D might be TRBD2 (6 bases). The germline gives CDR1 MNHNS, CDR2 SASEGT. V gave up 7 bases and J gave up 5 bases, with 18 bases separating them. The CDR3 consists of 14 residues. CDR3 amino acids: CASTGRGGMNEQYF. In nucleotides, the CDR3 is TGTGCCAGCACCGGGAGAGGAGGAATGAACGAGCAGTACTTC.

This clone was seen more than once but under ten times. V gene TRBV5-1 combines with J gene TRBJ1-2; 9 bases fit TRBD1. Per germline, CDR1 SGHRS and CDR2 YFSETQ. The trim removed 0 bases at V and 7 bases at J, leaving 4 bases unmatched. This CDR3 spans 14 amino acids. This CDR3 reads CASSLGQGVSGYTF. The CDR3 DNA reads TGCGCCAGCAGCTTGGGACAGGGGGTTTCTGGCTACACCTTC. The entire variable domain, with the rest obtained from reference TRBV5-1 and TRBJ1-2, is as follows: KAGVTQTPRYLIKTRGQQVTLSCSPISGHRSVSWYQQTPGQGLQFLFEYFSETQRNKGNFPGRFSGRQFSNSRSEMNVSTLELGDSALYLCASSLGQGVSGYTFGSGTRLTVV.

This clone was counted a single time. The chain is built from TRBV10-3 and TRBJ2-2, with D perhaps matching TRBD1 (5 bases). From germline, CDR1 is ENHRY and CDR2 SYGVKD. Between the trimmed V and J ends, which lost 1 base and 2 bases, there was a span of 23 bases. CDR3 length: 20 residues. The CDR3 loop reads CAISEYWGETQNDNTGELFF. The CDR3 coding sequence is TGTGCCATCAGTGAGTATTGGGGCGAGACCCAAAACGACAACACCGGGGAGCTGTTTTTT.